Reported below is one T cell receptor (beta chain). The record originates from a study of blood T cell repertoires in COVID-19. About the study: COVID-19 samples collected from the United States, Italy and Spain covered acute and convalescent phases. T cells, B-cell-depleted T cells, or PBMCs supplied cDNA or gDNA.

As originally analysed: Estimation of nucleated cell counts was performed using reference gene primer amplification. Method: immunoSEQ multiplex PCR; TCRdb's copy keeps in-frame clones and lacks some. V and J calls and clone size are those listed in that table; D and trimming were worked out from the DNA. This table has under 250,000 clones, 70% to 90% appearing once. What was sequenced was peripheral blood. This TCR was sampled from a woman between 50 and 59 years old with active or convalescent COVID-19.

The CDR3 here is CASSPGGGRGYNEQFF. The CDR3 nucleotides read TGTGCCAGCAGCCCCGGGGGCGGGAGAGGGTACAATGAGCAGTTCTTC. The gene calls are TRBV5-4 and TRBJ2-1; D possibly corresponds to TRBD2 (7 bases). The CDR3 runs 16 residues. Trimming left V 4 bases short and J 4 bases short, with 18 bases between. The germline CDR1 and CDR2 sequences are SGHNT and YYREEE (reference sequence).